This entry concerns a single T cell receptor (beta chain). Antigen specificity is unknown. One end of the junction varies from germline; a read error may be responsible. Clones were read by immunoSEQ multiplex PCR, and TCRdb kept only the in-frame ones, dropping some. The repertoire consists of about 150,000 clones, with about nine tenths occurring once and the leading ten covering approximately 6.6%. The data derive from a study of T cell responses to AZD1222 COVID-19 vaccine. Germline V gives CDR1 SSHAT, CDR2 FNYEAQ (reference sequence). This CDR3 contains 13 residues. Study outcomes and limitations: Receipt of two AZD1222 doses was followed by a rise in Spike-specific TCR breadth and depth. Mostly white British, mostly female donors; authors suggested clonal diversity may be underestimated.

This TCR derives from an adult who had recovered from COVID-19. Material: peripheral blood, obtained after recovery from COVID-19. The chain employs TRBV7-7 and TRBJ1-1; 7 positions agree with TRBD1. CDR3 amino acids: CASSPGGNTEAFF. Here the CDR3 DNA reads TGTGCTAGCAGCCCAGGGGGGAACACTGAAGCTTTCTTT. Looking up the rest from reference TRBV7-7 and TRBJ1-1 gives the full variable domain: GAGVSQSPRYKVTKRGQDVTLRCDPISSHATLYWYQQALGQGPEFLTYFNYEAQPDKSGLPSDRFSAERPEGSISTLTIQRTEQRDSAMYRCASSPGGNTEAFFGQGTRLTVV.